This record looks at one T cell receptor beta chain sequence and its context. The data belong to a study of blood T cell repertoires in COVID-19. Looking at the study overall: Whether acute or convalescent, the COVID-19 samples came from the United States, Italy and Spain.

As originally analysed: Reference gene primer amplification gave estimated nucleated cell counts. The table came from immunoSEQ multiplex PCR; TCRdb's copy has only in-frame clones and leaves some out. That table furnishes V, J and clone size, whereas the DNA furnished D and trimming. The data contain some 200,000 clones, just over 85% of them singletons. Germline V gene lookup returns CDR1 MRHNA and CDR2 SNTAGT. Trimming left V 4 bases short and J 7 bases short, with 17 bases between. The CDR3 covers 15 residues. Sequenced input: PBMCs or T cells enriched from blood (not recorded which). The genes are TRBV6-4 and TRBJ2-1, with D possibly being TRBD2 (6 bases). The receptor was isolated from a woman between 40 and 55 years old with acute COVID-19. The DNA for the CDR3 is TGTGCCAGCAGTGGGGATGTAGGAGGGTCGAATGAGCAGTTCTTC. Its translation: CASSGDVGGSNEQFF.